This TCR beta chain is from a study of beta chain features in type 1 diabetes. Trimming cost V 4 bases and J 7 bases, with 17 bases left between them. Germline CDR1 SGDLS, CDR2 YYNGEE. The CDR3 has 14 amino acids. Sequenced material consisted of expressed TCRB transcripts (all of the isolated RNA was reverse transcribed). Repertoires were generated with immunoSEQ multiplex PCR, while TCRdb's copy carries only in-frame clones and drops some. The sample has hundreds of thousands of clones; roughly a sixth are singletons. The material sequenced was naive CD4+ T cells from blood. The clonotype originates from a man between 18 and 35 years old in good health. The rearrangement joins TRBV9 to TRBJ1-1; D is ambiguous. In nucleotides, the CDR3 is TGTGCCAGCAGCCCCCGTCCGAACCTGGGTGAAGCTTTCTTT. This translates into CASSPRPNLGEAFF.